This record concerns one T cell receptor (beta chain) sequence. This entry is derived from a study of T cell changes during pregnancy in multiple sclerosis. The CDR3 loop spans 14 amino acids. The ends were cut back, 7 bases at V and 0 bases at J, with 9 bases in the middle. Germline assignment: CDR1 LGHNA and CDR2 YSLEER. Assay used: immunoSEQ multiplex PCR; TCRdb lists only in-frame clones, some missing. The repertoire includes approximately 70,000 clones, roughly 92% of them detected once, and just under 2% sits in the top ten. The clonotype was recovered from a female donor with multiple sclerosis, enrolled in a pregnancy study. The source was peripheral blood, collected in the second trimester of pregnancy. The rearrangement uses TRBV4-3 and TRBJ2-2, with D possibly being TRBD2 (5 bases). In nucleotides, the CDR3 is TGCGCCAGCACCAGGACTTCGAACACCGGGGAGCTGTTTTTT. Its translation: CASTRTSNTGELFF.